This entry lists 26 T cell receptor beta chains sequenced from one sample in a study of Graves' ophthalmopathy and Graves' hyperthyroidism. TCR beta CDR3 regions were amplified from RNA transcripts. First-round RT-PCR with HTBI primers preceded a second-round multiplex PCR. MiXCR, run by TCRdb on the multiplex PCR reads, gives a single entry per CDR3 protein. Of 400,000 to 500,000 distinct CDR3 sequences detected, roughly 21% appear once; the ten largest clones hold around 3%. The specimen was peripheral blood. The receptors here all came from a woman between 18 and 29 years old with stable Graves' hyperthyroidism.

This clonotype was recorded at least ten times. The chain is built from TRBV2 and TRBJ1-2; 7 nucleotides agree with TRBD1. V lost 6 bases, J lost 2 bases, and 6 bases stayed unmatched. Germline assignment: CDR1 SNHLY and CDR2 FYNNEI. The CDR3 has 14 amino acids. CDR3: CASSRTGQNYGYTF. The CDR3 DNA sequence: TGTGCCAGCAGCCGGACAGGACAAAACTATGGCTACACCTTC.

The chain couples TRBV11-2 to TRBJ2-2, with D tentatively TRBD2 (6 bases). CDR1 is SGHAT, CDR2 FQNNGV, per germline. V gave up 5 bases and J gave up 0 bases, with 16 bases separating them. The CDR3 sequence is 17 residues long. The CDR3 here is CASSAPGRSANTGELFF. CDR3 DNA: TGTGCCAGCAGCGCCCCTGGGAGGAGTGCGAACACCGGGGAGCTGTTTTTT.

A word on this clonotype: This may come from a read error, since a much larger clone is one base off. This sequence joins TRBV12-3 or TRBV12-4 and TRBJ1-1, with a weak D call TRBD1 (6 bases). The CDR3 has 14 amino acids. CDR3 amino acids: CASKDDRPNTEVFF. The CDR3 DNA follows: TGTGCCAGCAAAGACGACAGGCCGAACACTGAAGTTTTCTTT.

This clonotype occurred many times. The chain joins TRBV12-3 or TRBV12-4 to TRBJ1-5; the D gene is possibly TRBD1 (5 bases). The CDR3 consists of 13 residues. The V end was cut by 5 bases, the J end by 11 bases, with 16 bases between. The CDR3: CASSPPGRPAQHF. The CDR3 region has the DNA TGTGCCAGCAGTCCCCCGGGACGGCCGGCCCAGCATTTT.

This clonotype was found many times. One end of the junction fails to match germline, which may point to a read error. The genes are TRBV7-2 and TRBJ2-4; perhaps D is TRBD1 or TRBD2 (6 bases each). The V gene's germline CDR1 is SGHTA and CDR2 FQGNSA. The CDR3 covers 16 residues. The CDR3 region is CASSLAPPGAKNIKYF. CDR3 DNA: TGTGCCAGCAGCTTAGCGCCTCCGGGGGCCAAAAACATTAAGTACTTC. Full variable domain (outside the CDR3, taken from reference TRBV7-2 and TRBJ2-4): GAGVSQSPSNKVTEKGKDVELRCDPISGHTALYWYRQSLGQGLEFLIYFQGNSAPDKSGLPSDRFSAERTGGSVSTLTIQRTQQEDSAVYLCASSLAPPGAKNIKYFGAGTRLSVL.

This clonotype was seen ten or more times. The chain links TRBV20-1 to TRBJ2-7; 8 bases line up with TRBD2. Germline CDR1 is DFQATT and CDR2 is SNEGSKA (reference sequence). The J segment lost 4 bases and the V segment lost 0 bases, leaving 14 bases of the junction unmatched. This CDR3 comprises 17 residues. The DNA for the CDR3 is TGCAGTGCTAGAGATCTCAAGCGTGCGGGAGGCCGATACGAGCAGTACTTC. Encoded protein: CSARDLKRAGGRYEQYF.

V and J are TRBV6-2 or TRBV6-3 and TRBJ2-5; 11 bases are a match to TRBD2. Trimming took 2 bases from V and 4 from J; bases not matched to a gene: 15. The germline V gene encodes CDR1 MNHEY and CDR2 SVGEGT. The CDR3 loop spans 19 amino acids. CDR3 in DNA: TGTGCCAGCAGTTACGCTGAGACTAGCGGGGACCCCTGGAGAGAGACCCAGTACTTC. Its protein product is CASSYAETSGDPWRETQYF.

This rearrangement joins TRBV7-3 to TRBJ1-5; D perhaps matches TRBD1 (6 bases). The V end was cut by 3 bases, the J end by 2 bases, with 8 bases between. The V gene's germline CDR1 is SGHTA and CDR2 FQGTGA. The CDR3 spans 14 residues. The CDR3 bases are TGTGCCAGCAGCTTGAACAGGGGCAATCAGCCCCAGCATTTT. It yields the protein CASSLNRGNQPQHF.

This clonotype was picked up many times. The V gene is TRBV20-1, the J gene TRBJ2-5; D gene unclear. Germline-derived CDR1 and CDR2 are DFQATT and SNEGSKA (reference sequence). V was cut by 6 bases and J by 4 bases, with 12 bases left in between. The CDR3 has 12 amino acids. Here the CDR3 reads CSAGPYLETQYF. CDR3 sequence (DNA): TGCAGTGCCGGACCCTATCTAGAGACCCAGTACTTC.

V is TRBV18 and J is TRBJ2-7; D possibly corresponds to TRBD1 (6 bases). Trimming shortened V by 1 base and J by 4 bases, and 8 bases separated the two germline ends. The length of the CDR3 is 13 residues. Per germline, CDR1 KGHSH and CDR2 LQKENI. The CDR3 DNA reads as TGTGCCAGCTCACCACGGGGGCGGTACGAGCAGTACTTC. It is translated as CASSPRGRYEQYF.

V and J are TRBV27 and TRBJ1-1, with a weak D call TRBD1 (5 bases). The CDR3 extends over 15 amino acids. Per germline, CDR1 MNHEY and CDR2 SMNVEV (reference sequence). Trimming left V 2 bases short and J 0 bases short, with 10 bases between. The CDR3 here is CASSLKGLMNTEAFF. As DNA, the CDR3 is TGTGCCAGCAGTTTAAAGGGACTTATGAACACTGAAGCTTTCTTT.

This clonotype showed up many times. This sequence joins TRBV20-1 and TRBJ1-5; D is ambiguous. The CDR3 runs 15 residues. V lost 6 bases and J lost 0, with 15 bases in between. The V gene's germline CDR1 is DFQATT and CDR2 SNEGSKA (reference sequence). CDR3 amino acids: CSAKPRTYSNQPQHF. DNA of the CDR3: TGCAGTGCGAAGCCTAGGACCTATAGCAATCAGCCCCAGCATTTT.

This chain's CDR3 is CSAWWASGSNEQYF. The CDR3 DNA reads as TGCAGTGCTTGGTGGGCTAGCGGGAGTAACGAGCAGTACTTC. J is TRBJ2-7 and V is TRBV20-1; 10 bases map to TRBD2. The germline gives CDR1 DFQATT, CDR2 SNEGSKA (reference sequence). This CDR3 region has 14 residues. V shed 5 bases, J shed 5 bases, and the junction held 9 bases outside the gene matches.

The chain couples TRBV7-3 to TRBJ1-5; the D gene is possibly TRBD1 (5 bases). Germline CDR1 reads SGHTA; CDR2 reads FQGTGA. The CDR3 contains 15 residues. Trimming removed 2 bases from V and 7 bases from J, with 15 bases in between. The CDR3 nucleotides are TGTGCCAGCAGCTTAGACGGGGGGGGTTTCCAGCCCCAGCATTTT. This sequence encodes CASSLDGGGFQPQHF.

In its sample, this clonotype was seen many times. This chain connects TRBV2 to TRBJ2-2; 7 nucleotides align to TRBD2. Trimming cost V 5 bases and J 4 bases; bases outside gene matches: 13. CDR3 length: 17 amino acids. From germline, CDR1 is SNHLY and CDR2 FYNNEI. The DNA of the CDR3 is TGTGCCAGCAGTCCGACCTGGGCGGGAGTATTCACCGGGGAGCTGTTTTTT. Its translation: CASSPTWAGVFTGELFF.

This clonotype has ten or more counts. The chain has TRBV6-1 and TRBJ2-2; TRBD2 matches at 7 bases. With V trimmed by 6 bases and J by 3 bases, 13 bases remained unmatched. The CDR3 totals 17 residues. Germline V gene data show CDR1 as MNHNS and CDR2 as SASEGT. The CDR3, as DNA: TGTGCCAGCAGCCCAAGACTGGGGGGGACCCACACCGGGGAGCTGTTTTTT. Its translation: CASSPRLGGTHTGELFF.

The chain has TRBV27 and TRBJ2-6; D gene uncertain. This CDR3 is 15 amino acids long. V shed 8 bases and J shed 2 bases, with 13 bases lying between them. Germline values: CDR1 MNHEY, CDR2 SMNVEV (reference sequence). The CDR3 DNA is TGTGCCAGCGGAGAAGTGGGCGCTGGGGCCAACGTCCTGACTTTC. Encoded protein: CASGEVGAGANVLTF.

This clonotype was seen ten or more times. The chain couples TRBV28 to TRBJ2-2; D might be TRBD1 (5 bases). The CDR3 totals 16 residues. CDR1 MDHEN and CDR2 SYDVKM come from the germline V gene. V was clipped by 4 bases and J by 2 bases, with 14 bases between them. CDR3: CASSSSGTGNTGELFF. The CDR3 coding sequence is TGTGCCAGCAGTTCCTCAGGTACAGGCAACACCGGGGAGCTGTTTTTT.

J is TRBJ1-1 and V is TRBV7-2, with TRBD1 identical over 7 bases. This CDR3 spans 15 amino acids. Germline CDR1 SGHTA, CDR2 FQGNSA. The V gene end was trimmed by 6 bases and the J gene end by 1 base; junction bases not matched to a gene: 8. CDR3 residues: CASSLSRTGNTEAFF. The CDR3 coding sequence is TGTGCCAGCAGTTTATCACGGACAGGGAACACTGAAGCTTTCTTT.

This clonotype came up many times. The V gene is TRBV7-8, the J gene TRBJ1-5; possibly TRBD1 for D (5 bases). The V and J ends lost 2 bases and 8 bases respectively, with 10 bases between them. Germline lookup yields CDR1 SGHVS and CDR2 FQNEAQ. This CDR3 is 13 amino acids long. The CDR3 DNA follows: TGTGCCAGCAGCTTATGGGGGATTGAGCCCCAGCATTTT. The encoded protein is CASSLWGIEPQHF.

The chain links TRBV3-1 to TRBJ1-1; no reliable D call. Germline CDR1 LGHDT, CDR2 YNNKEL (reference sequence). V lost 0 bases, J lost 1 base, and 12 bases lay in between. The CDR3 consists of 16 residues. The CDR3, as DNA: TGTGCCAGCAGCCAAGATCTGGGGTCTTCGAACACTGAAGCTTTCTTT. Residues: CASSQDLGSSNTEAFF.

This clonotype was recorded many times. In DNA, the CDR3 is TGCAGCGTTGCCGGACTAGCGGGCTACGAGCAGTACTTC. Translating it yields CSVAGLAGYEQYF. V gene TRBV29-1 combines with J gene TRBJ2-7; 11 bases fit TRBD2. V lost 4 bases and J lost 3; bases outside the gene matches: 2. From germline, CDR1 is SQVTM and CDR2 ANQGSEA. There are 13 residues in the CDR3.

Comments on this clonotype: Just one base apart from a much larger clone, this may be a read error. The chain joins TRBV2 to TRBJ2-7; 9 bases agree with TRBD1. Per the germline V gene, CDR1 is SNHLY and CDR2 is FYNNEI. CDR3 length: 14 amino acids. Unmatched junction bases numbered 6, after V lost 7 bases and J lost 2 bases. CDR3 in amino acids: CASTSDRGPYEQYF. The CDR3 DNA reads TGTGCCAGCACATCGGACAGGGGCCCCTACGAGCAGTACTTC.

In this sample, this clonotype turned up many times. The V gene is TRBV6-5, the J gene TRBJ2-3; 7 bases are a match to TRBD2. The germline V gene encodes CDR1 MNHEY and CDR2 SVGAGI. The CDR3 length is 16 residues. Trimming removed 4 bases from V and 2 bases from J; junction bases left unmatched: 9. The CDR3 DNA follows: TGTGCCAGCAGTTTTGGGGGGGTGTTTGACACAGATACGCAGTATTTT. This codes for CASSFGGVFDTDTQYF.

This clonotype has at least ten counts. The chain couples TRBV6-2 or TRBV6-3 to TRBJ2-7; D call uncertain. V lost 2 bases and J lost 7, with 18 bases in between. This CDR3 spans 15 amino acids. Germline CDR1 MNHEY, CDR2 SVGEGT. The CDR3 loop reads CASSYTVGPLMEQYF. CDR3 in DNA: TGTGCCAGCAGTTACACCGTCGGCCCTCTTATGGAGCAGTACTTC.

CDR3 DNA: TGTGCCAGCAGCTCCAGGGGATGGGAGACCCAGTACTTC. Encoded protein: CASSSRGWETQYF. The rearrangement uses TRBV11-2 and TRBJ2-5; tentative D call: TRBD1 (6 bases). CDR3 length equals 13 residues. V lost 4 bases and J lost 5, with 11 bases in between. Germline assignment: CDR1 SGHAT and CDR2 FQNNGV.